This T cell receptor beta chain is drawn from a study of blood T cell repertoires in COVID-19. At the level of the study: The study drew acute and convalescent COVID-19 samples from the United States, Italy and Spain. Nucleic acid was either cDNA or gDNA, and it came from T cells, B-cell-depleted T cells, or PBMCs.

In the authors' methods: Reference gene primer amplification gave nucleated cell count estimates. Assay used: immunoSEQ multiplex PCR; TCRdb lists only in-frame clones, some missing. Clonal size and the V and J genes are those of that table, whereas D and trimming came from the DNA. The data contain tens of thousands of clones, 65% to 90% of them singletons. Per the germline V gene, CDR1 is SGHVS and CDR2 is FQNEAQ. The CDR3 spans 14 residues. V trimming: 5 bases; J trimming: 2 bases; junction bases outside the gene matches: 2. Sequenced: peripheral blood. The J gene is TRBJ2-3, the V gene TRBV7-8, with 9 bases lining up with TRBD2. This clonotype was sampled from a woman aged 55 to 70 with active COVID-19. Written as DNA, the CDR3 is TGTGCCAGCAGCCCTAGCGGGGTCACAGATACGCAGTATTTT. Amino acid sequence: CASSPSGVTDTQYF.